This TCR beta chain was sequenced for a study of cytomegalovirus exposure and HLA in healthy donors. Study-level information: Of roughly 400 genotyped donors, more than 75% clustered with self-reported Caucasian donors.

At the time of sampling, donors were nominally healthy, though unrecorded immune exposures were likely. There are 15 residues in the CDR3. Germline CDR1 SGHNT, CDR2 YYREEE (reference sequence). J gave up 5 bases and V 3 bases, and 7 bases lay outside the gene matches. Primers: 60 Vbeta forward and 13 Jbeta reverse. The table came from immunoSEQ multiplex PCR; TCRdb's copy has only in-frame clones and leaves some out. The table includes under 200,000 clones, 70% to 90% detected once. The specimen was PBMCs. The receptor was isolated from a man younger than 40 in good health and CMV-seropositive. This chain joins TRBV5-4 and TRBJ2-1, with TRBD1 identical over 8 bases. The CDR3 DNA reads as TGTGCCAGCAGCTCCCCGGACAGGGAACACAATGAGCAGTTCTTC. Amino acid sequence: CASSSPDREHNEQFF.